The present T cell receptor (beta chain) was sequenced within a study of T cell responses to AZD1222 COVID-19 vaccine. Study-level background: Investigators merged groups given second doses at roughly 4 or roughly 12 weeks. General study points: Across spike, vaccine-associated CD4 TCRs were found, dominant at 160-218 and 743-854. Baseline seropositivity occurred in only a handful of AZD1222 recipients.

The data were produced by immunoSEQ multiplex PCR, yet TCRdb's version contains in-frame clones alone and is incomplete. The sample carries tens of thousands of clones, approximately 90% recorded once. Details on this clone: Its antigen is not known.

The trim removed 3 bases at V and 1 base at J, leaving 6 bases unmatched. The V gene's germline CDR1 is PRHDT and CDR2 FYEKMQ (reference sequence). CDR3 size: 16 residues. The material was peripheral blood, obtained on day 0 of AZD1222 vaccination. The chain is built from TRBV13 and TRBJ2-7; TRBD2 aligns across 10 bases. The TCR comes from an adult in good health. CDR3 in DNA: TGTGCCAGCAGCTTCGGGGGGACTAGCGCTTCCTACGAGCAGTACTTC. Translating it yields CASSFGGTSASYEQYF.